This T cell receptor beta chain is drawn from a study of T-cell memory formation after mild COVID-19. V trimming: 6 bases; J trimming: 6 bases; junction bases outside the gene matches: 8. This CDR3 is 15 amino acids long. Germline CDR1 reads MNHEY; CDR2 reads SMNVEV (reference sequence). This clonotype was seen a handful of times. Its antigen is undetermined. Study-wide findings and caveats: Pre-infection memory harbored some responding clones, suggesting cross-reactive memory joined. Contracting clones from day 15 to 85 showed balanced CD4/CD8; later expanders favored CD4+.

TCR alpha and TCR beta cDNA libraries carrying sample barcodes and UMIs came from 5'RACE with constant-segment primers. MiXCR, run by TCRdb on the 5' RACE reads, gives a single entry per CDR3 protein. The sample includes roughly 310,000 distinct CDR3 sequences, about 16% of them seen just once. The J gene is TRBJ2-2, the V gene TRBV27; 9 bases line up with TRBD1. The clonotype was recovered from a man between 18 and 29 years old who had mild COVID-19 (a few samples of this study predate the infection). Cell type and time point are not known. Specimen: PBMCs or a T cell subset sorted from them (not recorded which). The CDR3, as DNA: TGTGCCAGCAGCCCGGACAGGGGATGGGCCGGGGAGCTGTTTTTT. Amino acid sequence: CASSPDRGWAGELFF.